This record looks at one T cell receptor (beta chain) sequence and its context. Its specificity is not known. The sample belongs to a study of OX40 agonist ivuxolimab in advanced cancers. Study in general: Past anti-PD-1, anti-PD-L1 or anti-CTLA-4 therapy was accepted, and 40% to 45% had received some.

Sequenced by immunoSEQ multiplex PCR; TCRdb stores in-frame clones only, minus some. The data show around 63,000 clones, about 80% seen once. Study-wide results and limits: With doses of 0.1-3.0 mg/kg, partial responders showed among the lowest clonal expansion. Doses of 0.1 to 3.0 mg/kg were accompanied by clonal expansion of CD4+ and CD8+ blood T cells by week 6. Several nonresponders also turned out to have low normalized T-cell clonal expansion.

V was pared by 8 bases and J by 6 bases, with 18 bases between. The CDR3 is 14 amino acids. Per the germline V gene, CDR1 is SGHDN and CDR2 is FVKESK. V usage is TRBV14 and J usage is TRBJ2-3; tentatively, D is TRBD1 or TRBD2 (6 bases each). The sequence was collected from an adult with an advanced solid tumor such as melanoma, head and neck, liver or kidney cancer. The sequencing here drew on CD4+ or CD8+ T cells sorted from blood, taken in a trial of the OX40 agonist ivuxolimab. CDR3 in amino acids: CASRKGGPADTQYF. The CDR3 nucleotides read TGTGCCAGCCGAAAGGGGGGCCCCGCGGATACGCAGTATTTT.